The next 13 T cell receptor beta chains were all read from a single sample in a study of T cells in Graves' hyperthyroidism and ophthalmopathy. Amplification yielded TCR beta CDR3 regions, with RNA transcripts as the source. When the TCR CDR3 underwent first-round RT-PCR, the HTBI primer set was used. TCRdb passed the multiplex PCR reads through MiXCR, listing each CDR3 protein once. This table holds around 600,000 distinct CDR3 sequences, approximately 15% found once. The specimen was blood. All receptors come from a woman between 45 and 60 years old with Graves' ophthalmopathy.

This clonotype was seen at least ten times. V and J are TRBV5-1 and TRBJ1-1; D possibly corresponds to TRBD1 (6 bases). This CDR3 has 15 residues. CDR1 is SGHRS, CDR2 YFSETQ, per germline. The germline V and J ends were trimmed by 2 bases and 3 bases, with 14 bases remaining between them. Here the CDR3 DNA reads TGCGCCAGCAGCTTTTACTCTGGACAGCACACTGAAGCTTTCTTT. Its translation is CASSFYSGQHTEAFF.

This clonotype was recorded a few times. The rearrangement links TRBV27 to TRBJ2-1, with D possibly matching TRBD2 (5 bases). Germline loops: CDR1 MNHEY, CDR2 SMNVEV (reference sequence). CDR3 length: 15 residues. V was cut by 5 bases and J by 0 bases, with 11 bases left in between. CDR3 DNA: TGTGCCAGCAGTAACCGGGATTACTCCTACAATGAGCAGTTCTTC. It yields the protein CASSNRDYSYNEQFF.

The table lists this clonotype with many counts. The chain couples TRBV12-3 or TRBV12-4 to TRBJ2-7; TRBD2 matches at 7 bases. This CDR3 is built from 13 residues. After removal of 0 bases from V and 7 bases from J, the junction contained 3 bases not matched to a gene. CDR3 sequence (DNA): TGTGCCAGCAGTTTAGCGGGAGGGCAGGAGCAGTACTTC. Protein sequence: CASSLAGGQEQYF.

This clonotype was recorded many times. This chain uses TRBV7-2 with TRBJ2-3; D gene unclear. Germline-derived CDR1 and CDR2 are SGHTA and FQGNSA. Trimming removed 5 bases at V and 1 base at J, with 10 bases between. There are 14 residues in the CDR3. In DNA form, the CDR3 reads TGTGCCAGCAGCCCAGGACGGCGCACAGATACGCAGTATTTT. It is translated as CASSPGRRTDTQYF.

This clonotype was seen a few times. This CDR3 reads CASSLAGFGTNEKLFF. As DNA, the CDR3 is TGTGCCAGCAGCTTAGCGGGTTTCGGGACTAATGAAAAACTGTTTTTT. This chain uses TRBV7-2 with TRBJ1-4; unclear D gene. The CDR3 contains 16 residues. The germline gives CDR1 SGHTA, CDR2 FQGNSA. V lost 0 bases, J lost 2 bases, and 10 bases lay in between.

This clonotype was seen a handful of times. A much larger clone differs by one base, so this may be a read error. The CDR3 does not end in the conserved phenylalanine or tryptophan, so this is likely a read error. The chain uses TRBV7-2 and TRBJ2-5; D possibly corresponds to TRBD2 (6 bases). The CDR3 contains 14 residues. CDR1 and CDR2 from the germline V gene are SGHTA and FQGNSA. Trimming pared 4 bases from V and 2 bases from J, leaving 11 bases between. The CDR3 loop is CASSSRRGQETQYL. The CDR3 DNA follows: TGTGCCAGCAGCTCCCGCCGGGGGCAAGAGACCCAGTACCTC.

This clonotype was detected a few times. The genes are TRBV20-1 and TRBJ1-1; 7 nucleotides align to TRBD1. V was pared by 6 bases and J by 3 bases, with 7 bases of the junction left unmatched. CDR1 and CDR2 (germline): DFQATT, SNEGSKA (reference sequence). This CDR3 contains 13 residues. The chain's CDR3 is CSAEDRKDTEAFF. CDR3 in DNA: TGCAGTGCGGAGGACAGGAAAGACACTGAAGCTTTCTTT.

Written as DNA, the CDR3 is TGTGCCAGCAGCGAGGGACAGGGGATCAGGGGCTACGAGCAGTACTTC. It is translated as CASSEGQGIRGYEQYF. J is TRBJ2-7 and V is TRBV7-2; 10 bases match TRBD1. The CDR3 has 16 residues. The J segment lost 3 bases and the V segment lost 5 bases, leaving 10 bases of the junction unmatched. Germline V gene data show CDR1 as SGHTA and CDR2 as FQGNSA.

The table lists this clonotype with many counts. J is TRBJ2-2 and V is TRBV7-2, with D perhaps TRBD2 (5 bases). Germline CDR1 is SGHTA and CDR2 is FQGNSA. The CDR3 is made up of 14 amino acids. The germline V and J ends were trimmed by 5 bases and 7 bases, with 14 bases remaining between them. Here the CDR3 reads CASSKLSAVGELFF. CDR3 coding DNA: TGTGCCAGCAGCAAACTTAGCGCCGTCGGGGAGCTGTTTTTT.

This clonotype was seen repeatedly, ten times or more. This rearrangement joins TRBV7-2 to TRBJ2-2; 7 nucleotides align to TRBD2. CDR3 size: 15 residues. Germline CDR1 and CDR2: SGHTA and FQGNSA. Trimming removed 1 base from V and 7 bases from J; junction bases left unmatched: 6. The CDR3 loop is CASSLERLAFGELFF. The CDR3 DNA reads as TGTGCCAGCAGCTTAGAAAGACTAGCTTTCGGGGAGCTGTTTTTT.

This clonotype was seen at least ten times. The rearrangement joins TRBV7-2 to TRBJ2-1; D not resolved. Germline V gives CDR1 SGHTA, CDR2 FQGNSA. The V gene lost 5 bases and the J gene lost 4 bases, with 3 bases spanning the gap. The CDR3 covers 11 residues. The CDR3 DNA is TGTGCCAGCAGCCCATACAATGAGCAGTTCTTC. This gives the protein CASSPYNEQFF.

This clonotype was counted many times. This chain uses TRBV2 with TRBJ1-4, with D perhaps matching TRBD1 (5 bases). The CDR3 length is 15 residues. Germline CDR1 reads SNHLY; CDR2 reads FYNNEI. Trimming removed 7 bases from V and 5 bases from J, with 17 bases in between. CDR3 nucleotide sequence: TGTGCCAGCATCAATAGTGGGGGACGGAATGAAAAACTGTTTTTT. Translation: CASINSGGRNEKLFF.

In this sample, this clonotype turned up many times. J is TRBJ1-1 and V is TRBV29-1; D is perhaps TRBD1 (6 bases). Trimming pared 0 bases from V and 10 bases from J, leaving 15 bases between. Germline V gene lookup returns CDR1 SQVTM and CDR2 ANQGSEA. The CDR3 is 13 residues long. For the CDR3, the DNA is TGCAGCGTTGAAGATGGGGGGGCGCATCGAGCTTTCTTT. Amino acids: CSVEDGGAHRAFF.